This TCR beta chain derives from a study of blood T cell repertoires in COVID-19. Study-level information: Whether acute or convalescent, the COVID-19 samples came from the United States, Italy and Spain. From T cells, B-cell-depleted T cells, or PBMCs came the material, which was cDNA or gDNA.

The CDR3 sequence is 16 residues long. Trimming took 4 bases from V and 0 from J, leaving 14 bases between them. CDR1 is MGHRA, CDR2 YSYEKL, per germline. Original analysis: Amplifying reference gene primers gave estimates of nucleated cell counts. This table comes from immunoSEQ multiplex PCR, and its TCRdb copy is limited to in-frame clones, with some not included. V, J and clone size were drawn from that table, and D and trimming were deduced from the DNA. Among 70,000 to 80,000 clones, around 91% were seen once, and the ten largest hold about 6.1%. V and J are TRBV4-1 and TRBJ2-3; the D gene is possibly TRBD1 (6 bases). The sequenced sample consisted of peripheral blood. This clonotype was sampled from a human donor in a cohort sampled during active COVID-19. The CDR3 nucleotides are TGCGCCAGCAGCCTCGAACCAGGGGCTAGCACAGATACGCAGTATTTT. It specifies CASSLEPGASTDTQYF.